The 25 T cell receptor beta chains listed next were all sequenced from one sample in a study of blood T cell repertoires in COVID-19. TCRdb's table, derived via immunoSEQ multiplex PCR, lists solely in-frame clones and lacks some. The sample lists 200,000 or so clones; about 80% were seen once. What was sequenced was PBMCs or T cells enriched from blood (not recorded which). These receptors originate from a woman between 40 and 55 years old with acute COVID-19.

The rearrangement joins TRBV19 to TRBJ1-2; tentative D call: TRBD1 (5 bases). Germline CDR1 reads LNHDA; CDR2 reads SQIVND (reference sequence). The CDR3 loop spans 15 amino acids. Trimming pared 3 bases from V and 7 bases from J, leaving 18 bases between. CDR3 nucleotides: TGTGCCAGTAGTATTGGCCGGGGGAGGGCCGCTGGCTACACCTTC. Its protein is CASSIGRGRAAGYTF.

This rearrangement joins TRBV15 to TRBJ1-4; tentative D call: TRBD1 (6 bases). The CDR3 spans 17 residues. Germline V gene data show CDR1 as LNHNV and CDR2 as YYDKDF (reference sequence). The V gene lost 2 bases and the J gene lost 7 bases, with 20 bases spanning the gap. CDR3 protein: CATSRRLRTAGGEKLFF. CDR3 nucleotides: TGTGCCACCAGCAGACGCCTCCGGACAGCTGGGGGTGAAAAACTGTTTTTT.

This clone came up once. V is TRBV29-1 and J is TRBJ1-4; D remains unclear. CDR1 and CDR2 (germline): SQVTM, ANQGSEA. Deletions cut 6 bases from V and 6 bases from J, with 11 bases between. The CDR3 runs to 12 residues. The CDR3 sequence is CSVGRRDEKLFF. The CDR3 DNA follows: TGCAGCGTCGGTCGGCGGGATGAAAAACTGTTTTTT.

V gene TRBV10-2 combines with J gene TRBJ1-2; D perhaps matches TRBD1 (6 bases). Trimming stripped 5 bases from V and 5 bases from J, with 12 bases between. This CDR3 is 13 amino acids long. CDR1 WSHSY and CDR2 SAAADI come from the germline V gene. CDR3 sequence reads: CASSNAGAYGYTF. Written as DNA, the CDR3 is TGCGCCAGCAGTAACGCAGGGGCATATGGCTACACCTTC.

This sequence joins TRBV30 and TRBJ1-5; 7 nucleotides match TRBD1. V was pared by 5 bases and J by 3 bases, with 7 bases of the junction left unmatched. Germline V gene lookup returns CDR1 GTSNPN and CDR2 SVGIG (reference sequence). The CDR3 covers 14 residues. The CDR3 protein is CAWSGGVDNQPQHF. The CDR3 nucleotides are TGTGCCTGGTCAGGGGGAGTCGACAATCAGCCCCAGCATTTT.

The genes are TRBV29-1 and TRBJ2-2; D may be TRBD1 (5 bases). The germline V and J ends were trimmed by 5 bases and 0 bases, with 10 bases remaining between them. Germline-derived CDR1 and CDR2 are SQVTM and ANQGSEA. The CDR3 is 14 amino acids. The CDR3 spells CSVITGSNTGELFF. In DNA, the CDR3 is TGCAGCGTTATTACAGGCTCGAACACCGGGGAGCTGTTTTTT.

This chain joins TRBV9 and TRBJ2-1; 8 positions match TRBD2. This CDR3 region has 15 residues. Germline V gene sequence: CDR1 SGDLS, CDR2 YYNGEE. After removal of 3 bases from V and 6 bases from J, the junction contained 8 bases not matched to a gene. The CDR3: CASSGGLDPSNEQFF. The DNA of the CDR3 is TGTGCCAGCAGCGGGGGACTAGACCCTTCCAATGAGCAGTTCTTC.

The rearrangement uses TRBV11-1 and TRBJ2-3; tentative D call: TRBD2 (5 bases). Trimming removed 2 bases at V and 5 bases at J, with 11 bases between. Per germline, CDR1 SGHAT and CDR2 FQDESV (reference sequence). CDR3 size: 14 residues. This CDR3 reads CASSLNVARDTQYF. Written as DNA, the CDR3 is TGTGCCAGCAGCTTAAATGTAGCGAGAGATACGCAGTATTTT.

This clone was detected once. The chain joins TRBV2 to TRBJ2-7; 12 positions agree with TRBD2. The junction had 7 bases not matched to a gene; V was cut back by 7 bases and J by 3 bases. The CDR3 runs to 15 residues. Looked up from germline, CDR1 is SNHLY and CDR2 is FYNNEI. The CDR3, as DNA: TGTGCCAGCAAGGGGGGACTAGCGGGTAGCTACGAGCAGTACTTC. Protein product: CASKGGLAGSYEQYF.

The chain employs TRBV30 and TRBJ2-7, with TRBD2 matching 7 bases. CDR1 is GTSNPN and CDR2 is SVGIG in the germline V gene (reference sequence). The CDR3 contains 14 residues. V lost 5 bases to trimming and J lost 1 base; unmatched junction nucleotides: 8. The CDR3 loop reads CAWGRGTWSYEQYF. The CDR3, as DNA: TGTGCCTGGGGGCGGGGGACGTGGTCCTACGAGCAGTACTTC.

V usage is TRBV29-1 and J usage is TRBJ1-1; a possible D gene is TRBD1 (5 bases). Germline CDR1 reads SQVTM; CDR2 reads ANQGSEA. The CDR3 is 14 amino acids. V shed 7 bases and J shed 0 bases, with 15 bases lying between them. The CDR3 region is CSAGGTAMNTEAFF. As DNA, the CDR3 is TGCAGCGCCGGGGGGACTGCTATGAACACTGAAGCTTTCTTT.

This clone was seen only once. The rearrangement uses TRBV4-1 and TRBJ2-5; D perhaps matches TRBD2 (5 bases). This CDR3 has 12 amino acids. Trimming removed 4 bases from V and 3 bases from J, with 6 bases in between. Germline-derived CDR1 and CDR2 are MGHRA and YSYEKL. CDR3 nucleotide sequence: TGCGCCAGCAGCCCGGGGAAAGAGACCCAGTACTTC. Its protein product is CASSPGKETQYF.

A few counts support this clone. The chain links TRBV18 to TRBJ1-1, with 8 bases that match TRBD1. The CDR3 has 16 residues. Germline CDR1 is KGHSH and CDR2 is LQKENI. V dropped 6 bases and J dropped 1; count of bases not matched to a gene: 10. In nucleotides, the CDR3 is TGTGCCAGCTCCCAGCTTGGACAGGGAAGGAACACTGAAGCTTTCTTT. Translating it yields CASSQLGQGRNTEAFF.

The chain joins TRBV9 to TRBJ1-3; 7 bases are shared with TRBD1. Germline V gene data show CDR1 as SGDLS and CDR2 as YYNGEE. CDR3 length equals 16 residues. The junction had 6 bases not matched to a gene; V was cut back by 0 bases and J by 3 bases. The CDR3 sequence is CASSVGVSGGGNTIYF. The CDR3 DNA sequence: TGTGCCAGCAGCGTAGGCGTCTCAGGGGGTGGAAACACCATATATTTT. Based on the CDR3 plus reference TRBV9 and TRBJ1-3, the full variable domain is DSGVTQTPKHLITATGQRVTLRCSPRSGDLSVYWYQQSLDQGLQFLIQYYNGEERAKGNILERFSAQQFPDLHSELNLSSLELGDSALYFCASSVGVSGGGNTIYFGEGSWLTVV.

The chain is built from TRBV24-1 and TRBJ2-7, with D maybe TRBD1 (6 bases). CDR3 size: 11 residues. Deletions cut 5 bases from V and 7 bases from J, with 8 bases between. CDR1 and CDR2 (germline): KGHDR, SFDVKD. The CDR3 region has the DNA TGTGCCACCAGTGGAGGGGGAGAGCAGTACTTC. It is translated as CATSGGGEQYF.

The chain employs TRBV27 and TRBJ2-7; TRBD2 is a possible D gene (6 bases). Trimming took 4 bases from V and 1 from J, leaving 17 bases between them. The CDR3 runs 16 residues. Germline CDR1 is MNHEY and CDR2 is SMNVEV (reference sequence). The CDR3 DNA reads TGTGCCAGCAGTTCCGGCCGGGACTCCTATTCCTACGAGCAGTACTTC. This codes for CASSSGRDSYSYEQYF.

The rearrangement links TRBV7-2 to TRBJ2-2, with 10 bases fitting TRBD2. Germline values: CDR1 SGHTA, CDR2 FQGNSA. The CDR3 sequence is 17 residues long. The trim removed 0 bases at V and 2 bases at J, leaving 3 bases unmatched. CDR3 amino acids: CASSLAGLAFNTGELFF. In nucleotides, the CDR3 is TGTGCCAGCAGCTTAGCGGGACTAGCGTTTAACACCGGGGAGCTGTTTTTT.

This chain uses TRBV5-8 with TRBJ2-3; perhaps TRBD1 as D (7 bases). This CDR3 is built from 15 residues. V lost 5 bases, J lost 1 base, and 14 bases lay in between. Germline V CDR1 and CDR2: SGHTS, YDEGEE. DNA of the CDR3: TGTGCCAGCAGACCCAGGGGGGTCCGCACAGATACGCAGTATTTT. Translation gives CASRPRGVRTDTQYF.

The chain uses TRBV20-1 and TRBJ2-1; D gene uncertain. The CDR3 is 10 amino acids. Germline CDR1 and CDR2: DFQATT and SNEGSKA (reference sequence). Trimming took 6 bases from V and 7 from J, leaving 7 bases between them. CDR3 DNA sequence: TGCAGTGCCCCACAGAATGAGCAGTTCTTC. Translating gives CSAPQNEQFF.

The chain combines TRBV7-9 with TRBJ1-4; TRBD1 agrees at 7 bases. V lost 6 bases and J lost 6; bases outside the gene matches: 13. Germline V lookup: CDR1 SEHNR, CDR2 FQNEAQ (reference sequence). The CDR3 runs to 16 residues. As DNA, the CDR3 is TGTGCCAGCAGTCCCACAGACAGGGAGGTTGATGAAAAACTGTTTTTT. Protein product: CASSPTDREVDEKLFF.

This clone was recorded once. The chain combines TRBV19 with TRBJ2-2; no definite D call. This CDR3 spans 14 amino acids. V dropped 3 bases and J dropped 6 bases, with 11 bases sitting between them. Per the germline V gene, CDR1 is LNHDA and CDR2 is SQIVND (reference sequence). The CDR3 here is CASSIKQSPGELFF. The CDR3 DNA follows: TGTGCCAGTAGTATCAAACAGTCACCCGGGGAGCTGTTTTTT.

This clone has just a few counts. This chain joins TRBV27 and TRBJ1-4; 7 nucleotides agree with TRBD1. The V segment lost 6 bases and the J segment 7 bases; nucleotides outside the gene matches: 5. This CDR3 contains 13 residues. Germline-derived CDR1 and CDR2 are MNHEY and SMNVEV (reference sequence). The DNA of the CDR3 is TGTGCCAGCAGCCAATACAGGGGTGAAAAACTGTTTTTT. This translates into CASSQYRGEKLFF.

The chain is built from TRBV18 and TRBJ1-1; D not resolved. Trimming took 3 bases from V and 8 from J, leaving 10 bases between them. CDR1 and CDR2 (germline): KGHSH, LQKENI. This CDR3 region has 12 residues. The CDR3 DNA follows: TGTGCCAGCTCACCTTATAACGGGGAAGCTTTCTTT. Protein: CASSPYNGEAFF. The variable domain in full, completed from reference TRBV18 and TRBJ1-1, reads NAGVMQNPRHLVRRRGQEARLRCSPMKGHSHVYWYRQLPEEGLKFMVYLQKENIIDESGMPKERFSAEFPKEGPSILRIQQVVRGDSAAYFCASSPYNGEAFFGQGTRLTVV.

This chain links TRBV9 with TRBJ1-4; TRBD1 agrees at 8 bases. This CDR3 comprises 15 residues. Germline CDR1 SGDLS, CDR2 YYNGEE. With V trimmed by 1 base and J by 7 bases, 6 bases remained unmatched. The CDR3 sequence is CASSVSTGEGEKLFF. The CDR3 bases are TGTGCCAGCAGCGTATCGACAGGGGAGGGTGAAAAACTGTTTTTT.

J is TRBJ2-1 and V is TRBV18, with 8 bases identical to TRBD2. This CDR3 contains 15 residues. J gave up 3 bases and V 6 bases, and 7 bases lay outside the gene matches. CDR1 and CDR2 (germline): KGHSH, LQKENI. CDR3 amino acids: CASSLRTSSYNEQFF. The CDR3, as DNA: TGTGCCAGCTCCCTAAGGACTAGCAGCTACAATGAGCAGTTCTTC. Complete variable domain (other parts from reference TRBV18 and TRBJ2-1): NAGVMQNPRHLVRRRGQEARLRCSPMKGHSHVYWYRQLPEEGLKFMVYLQKENIIDESGMPKERFSAEFPKEGPSILRIQQVVRGDSAAYFCASSLRTSSYNEQFFGPGTRLTVL.